Below, 16 T cell receptor beta chains from the same sample are listed, as sequenced in a study of T cell repertoires in cytomegalovirus infection. Antigens for these TCRs are unknown. From the reads, TCRdb called clonotypes with MiXCR, one entry per CDR3 protein. The sample contains roughly 990,000 distinct CDR3 sequences, roughly 30% of which appear only once. This specimen was cultured CD8+ T cells from PBMCs, taken from culture after CMV antigen stimulation. These receptors were taken from a human donor in good health (CMV status not recorded). Some clones in this sample may be carry-over from other donors' samples.

On this clonotype: Just one base apart from a much larger clone, this may be a read error. This chain links TRBV7-6 with TRBJ2-1, with D possibly matching TRBD1 (9 bases). Germline CDR1 and CDR2: SGHVS and FNYEAQ. With 8 bases removed from V and 15 bases from J, the gap between germline ends came to 29 bases. This CDR3 has 15 residues. For the CDR3, the DNA is TGTGCCAGCGGACCGGGGACAGGGACGGGACTAGGGCTGTTCTTC. Its protein is CASGPGTGTGLGLFF. Full variable domain (missing parts from reference TRBV7-6 and TRBJ2-1): GAGVSQSPRYKVTKRGQDVALRCDPISGHVSLYWYRQALGQGPEFLTYFNYEAQQDKSGLPNDRFSAERPEGSISTLTIQRTEQRDSAMYRCASGPGTGTGLGLFFGPGTRLTVL.

The chain couples TRBV6-5 to TRBJ2-2; 11 bases map to TRBD1. V shed 7 bases, J shed 0 bases, and the junction held 13 bases outside the gene matches. This CDR3 comprises 19 residues. Germline assignment: CDR1 MNHEY and CDR2 SVGAGI. This chain's CDR3 is CASTLTRDRGYANTGELFF. Written as DNA, the CDR3 is TGTGCCAGCACCCTGACCCGGGACAGGGGGTACGCGAACACCGGGGAGCTGTTTTTT.

This clonotype has only a few counts. This chain joins TRBV7-6 and TRBJ2-7, with 8 bases aligning to TRBD2. The CDR3 is made up of 14 amino acids. The ends lost 5 bases at V and 1 base at J; junction bases unmatched: 4. From germline, CDR1 is SGHVS and CDR2 FNYEAQ. The CDR3, as DNA: TGTGCCAGCAGCGCCGGGACTAGATCCTACGAGCAGTACTTC. Its protein product is CASSAGTRSYEQYF.

V and J are TRBV15 and TRBJ2-5; D remains unclear. Germline V gives CDR1 LNHNV, CDR2 YYDKDF (reference sequence). Trimming stripped 8 bases from V and 4 bases from J, with 11 bases between. The CDR3 is made up of 12 amino acids. CDR3 sequence: CATWNRGETQYF. DNA of the CDR3: TGTGCCACCTGGAACAGAGGAGAGACCCAGTACTTC.

The chain carries TRBV3-1 and TRBJ2-7, with 7 nucleotides matching TRBD1. From germline, CDR1 is LGHDT and CDR2 YNNKEL (reference sequence). This CDR3 is built from 16 residues. V was clipped by 0 bases and J by 6 bases; unmatched bases: 11. The CDR3: CASSQEPTGQPAEQYV. The DNA for the CDR3 is TGTGCCAGCAGCCAAGAACCGACGGGACAGCCTGCCGAGCAGTACGTC.

In its sample, this clonotype was seen a few times. The chain combines TRBV6-5 with TRBJ2-1; 9 bases are a match to TRBD1. The CDR3 sequence is 15 residues long. Unmatched junction bases numbered 9, after V lost 4 bases and J lost 8 bases. Germline V gene data show CDR1 as MNHEY and CDR2 as SVGAGI. The CDR3 spells CASSSYLQGAHEQFF. CDR3 DNA sequence: TGTGCCAGCAGTTCGTATCTACAGGGGGCTCATGAGCAGTTCTTC.

This clonotype turned up a few times. The genes are TRBV6-1 and TRBJ2-7; D is perhaps TRBD1 (6 bases). This CDR3 comprises 15 residues. Germline-derived CDR1 and CDR2 are MNHNS and SASEGT. Trimming shortened V by 5 bases and J by 0 bases, and 14 bases separated the two germline ends. CDR3 protein: CASSTHRVPSYEQYF. The DNA for the CDR3 is TGTGCCAGCAGTACCCACAGGGTCCCCTCCTACGAGCAGTACTTC.

This chain joins TRBV27 and TRBJ2-4; no definite D call. The germline V gene has CDR1 MNHEY and CDR2 SMNVEV (reference sequence). This CDR3 has 15 residues. The V gene lost 8 bases and the J gene lost 3 bases, with 17 bases spanning the gap. This CDR3 reads CASRTAIWGKNIQYF. The CDR3 nucleotides are TGTGCCAGCCGAACAGCTATTTGGGGCAAAAACATTCAGTACTTC.

A few counts support this clonotype. The J gene is TRBJ2-1, the V gene TRBV6-1; D is uncertain. The CDR3 runs to 18 residues. Trimming pared 3 bases from V and 4 bases from J, leaving 22 bases between. Germline loops: CDR1 MNHNS, CDR2 SASEGT. CDR3 in DNA: TGTGCCAGCAGTGAGCATGCGATCCCGGGCACCCAGTACAATGAGCAGTTCTTC. This codes for CASSEHAIPGTQYNEQFF.

The V gene is TRBV6-5, the J gene TRBJ2-5, with TRBD2 matching over 9 bases. CDR3 length: 17 amino acids. The germline V gene has CDR1 MNHEY and CDR2 SVGAGI. Trimming took 0 bases from V and 0 from J; bases not matched to a gene: 5. The CDR3 DNA reads TGTGCCAGCAGTTACTCGGCGGCTAGCGGGAACCAAGAGACCCAGTACTTC. This sequence encodes CASSYSAASGNQETQYF.

The chain recombines TRBV27 with TRBJ1-4, with D uncertain. The V gene's germline CDR1 is MNHEY and CDR2 SMNVEV (reference sequence). The V end lost 7 bases, the J end lost 2 bases, and 17 bases lay between the germline ends. This CDR3 is built from 16 residues. The CDR3 protein is CASIGRAAGTNEKLFF. The CDR3 nucleotides read TGTGCCAGCATCGGGCGGGCGGCGGGGACTAATGAAAAACTGTTTTTT. Based on the CDR3 plus reference TRBV27 and TRBJ1-4, the full variable domain is EAQVTQNPRYLITVTGKKLTVTCSQNMNHEYMSWYRQDPGLGLRQIYYSMNVEVTDKGDVPEGYKVSRKEKRNFPLILESPSPNQTSLYFCASIGRAAGTNEKLFFGSGTQLSVL.

This sequence joins TRBV5-1 and TRBJ1-1; possible D gene TRBD1, 6 bases. Trimming shortened V by 7 bases and J by 0 bases, and 13 bases separated the two germline ends. Germline V CDR1 and CDR2: SGHRS, YFSETQ. The CDR3 extends over 14 amino acids. As DNA, the CDR3 is TGCGCCAGCGCCTACAGGGAGGTGAACACTGAAGCTTTCTTT. It specifies CASAYREVNTEAFF. The full variable domain, its missing parts supplied by reference TRBV5-1 and TRBJ1-1, is KAGVTQTPRYLIKTRGQQVTLSCSPISGHRSVSWYQQTPGQGLQFLFEYFSETQRNKGNFPGRFSGRQFSNSRSEMNVSTLELGDSALYLCASAYREVNTEAFFGQGTRLTVV.

In this sample, this clonotype turned up a few times. V gene TRBV13 combines with J gene TRBJ1-4; D gene ambiguous. V was clipped by 5 bases and J by 10 bases, with 17 bases between them. This CDR3 comprises 14 residues. Germline-derived CDR1 and CDR2 are PRHDT and FYEKMQ (reference sequence). The CDR3 region is CASSTTTGKGKLFF. CDR3 sequence (DNA): TGTGCCAGCAGCACTACAACGGGGAAGGGAAAACTGTTTTTT.

Ten or more counts support this clonotype. The V and J genes are TRBV7-8 and TRBJ1-1; no firm D call. Per germline, CDR1 SGHVS and CDR2 FQNEAQ. V was trimmed by 3 bases and J by 5 bases, leaving 13 bases between them. This CDR3 is 14 amino acids long. The CDR3 region has the DNA TGTGCCAGCAGCTTTGCCGCATTGGGTACTGAAGCTTTCTTT. This gives the protein CASSFAALGTEAFF. The complete variable domain, with remaining parts taken from reference TRBV7-8 and TRBJ1-1, reads GAGVSQSPRYKVAKRGQDVALRCDPISGHVSLFWYQQALGQGPEFLTYFQNEAQLDKSGLPSDRFFAERPEGSVSTLKIQRTQQEDSAVYLCASSFAALGTEAFFGQGTRLTVV.

Notes on this clonotype: One end of the junction fails to match germline, which may point to a read error. V and J are TRBV7-7 and TRBJ2-2; weak D call: TRBD2 (5 bases). Germline V gene lookup returns CDR1 SSHAT and CDR2 FNYEAQ (reference sequence). The CDR3 contains 17 residues. As DNA, the CDR3 is TGTGCTAGCAGCTTAGCGTTGACTGAAGCGAACACCGGGGAGCTGTTTTTT. It translates to CASSLALTEANTGELFF.

The rearrangement joins TRBV29-1 to TRBJ2-7; D call uncertain. CDR1 SQVTM and CDR2 ANQGSEA come from the germline V gene. Trimming shortened V by 6 bases and J by 4 bases, and 13 bases separated the two germline ends. The CDR3 consists of 12 residues. The CDR3: CSVSSDGYEQYV. CDR3 sequence (DNA): TGCAGCGTCTCAAGTGACGGTTACGAGCAGTACGTC.